A single sample gave rise to the 8 T cell receptor beta chains below, sequenced in a study of OX40 agonist ivuxolimab in advanced cancers. Libraries were prepared by immunoSEQ multiplex PCR; TCRdb keeps only in-frame clonotypes and omits some of them. Of 60,000 to 65,000 clones listed, 92% were seen once; the top ten hold 20% to 30%. Sequencing used CD4+ or CD8+ T cells sorted from blood, obtained in a trial of the OX40 agonist ivuxolimab. Receptors were obtained from an adult with an advanced solid tumor such as melanoma, head and neck, liver or kidney cancer.

The CDR3 nucleotides are TGTGCCAGCAGCGCCGAAGCCACTGAAGCTTTCTTT. Translation gives CASSAEATEAFF. This chain joins TRBV9 and TRBJ1-1; no reliable D call. The V and J ends lost 3 bases and 4 bases respectively, with 7 bases between them. The CDR3 extends over 12 amino acids. Looked up from germline, CDR1 is SGDLS and CDR2 is YYNGEE. The full variable domain, rest sourced from reference TRBV9 and TRBJ1-1, is DSGVTQTPKHLITATGQRVTLRCSPRSGDLSVYWYQQSLDQGLQFLIQYYNGEERAKGNILERFSAQQFPDLHSELNLSSLELGDSALYFCASSAEATEAFFGQGTRLTVV.

As to this clone: The junction departs from the called germline gene at one end, perhaps through a read error. V is TRBV2 and J is TRBJ1-2; the D gene is possibly TRBD1 (5 bases). The CDR3 has 10 residues. In germline, CDR1 is SNHLY, CDR2 FYNNEI. Here the CDR3 DNA reads TGTGCCAGCAGAGGAATACAGGAGCCCTTC. Its translation is CASRGIQEPF.

The CDR3 nucleotides read TGCGCCAGCAGAAAAGGAGATACGCAGTATTTT. It encodes CASRKGDTQYF. V gene TRBV5-1 combines with J gene TRBJ2-3; D not certain. The V end was cut by 5 bases, the J end by 5 bases, with 6 bases between. Per germline, CDR1 SGHRS and CDR2 YFSETQ. The CDR3 sequence is 11 residues long.

Here the CDR3 DNA reads TGTGCCAGCAGTTTTTCGCGCCAGGGTTTCGAGCAGTACTTC. Its translation is CASSFSRQGFEQYF. The J gene is TRBJ2-7, the V gene TRBV28; D is possibly TRBD1 (5 bases). V was shortened by 3 bases and J by 6 bases, with 15 bases between the two germline ends. CDR3 size: 14 residues. Germline values: CDR1 MDHEN, CDR2 SYDVKM.

The chain uses TRBV5-1 and TRBJ2-7; D possibly corresponds to TRBD1 (6 bases). The germline V gene has CDR1 SGHRS and CDR2 YFSETQ. The ends were cut back, 4 bases at V and 1 base at J, with 12 bases in the middle. The CDR3 extends over 14 amino acids. The CDR3 DNA reads as TGCGCCAGCAGCCTGGACAGTTTTTCCTACGAGCAGTACTTC. Protein: CASSLDSFSYEQYF.

This clone was seen just once. V usage is TRBV27 and J usage is TRBJ1-1, with D perhaps matching TRBD1 (5 bases). This CDR3 comprises 14 residues. V was trimmed by 6 bases and J by 4 bases, leaving 15 bases between them. In germline, CDR1 is MNHEY, CDR2 SMNVEV (reference sequence). Here the CDR3 reads CASRLAGGGTEAFF. The DNA for the CDR3 is TGTGCCAGCAGGTTGGCGGGGGGAGGCACTGAAGCTTTCTTT.

V usage is TRBV7-8 and J usage is TRBJ2-7; no definite D call. Germline V gives CDR1 SGHVS, CDR2 FQNEAQ. This CDR3 region has 12 residues. V lost 4 bases to trimming and J lost 6 bases, with 10 bases between them. CDR3 sequence: CASSSPGGEQYF. The CDR3, as DNA: TGTGCCAGCAGCTCCCCCGGTGGCGAGCAGTACTTC.

This chain connects TRBV7-8 to TRBJ1-5, with TRBD1 identical over 8 bases. Trimming took 2 bases from V and 0 from J; bases not matched to a gene: 6. The germline V gene encodes CDR1 SGHVS and CDR2 FQNEAQ. The CDR3 covers 17 residues. CDR3 coding DNA: TGTGCCAGCAGCTTATCCAGGGGGCTTTATAGCAATCAGCCCCAGCATTTT. This translates into CASSLSRGLYSNQPQHF.